This T cell receptor (beta chain) was retrieved from a study of blood T cell repertoires in COVID-19. Study as a whole: Samples came from the United States, Italy and Spain, spanning acute and convalescent COVID-19. Sources were T cells, B-cell-depleted T cells, or PBMCs; the material itself was cDNA or gDNA.

In the original processing: Estimates of nucleated cell counts were drawn from the amplification of reference gene primers. Clones were read by immunoSEQ multiplex PCR, and TCRdb kept only the in-frame ones, dropping some. V, J and clone size derive from that table, while D and trimming were established from the DNA sequence. Here the sample spans 80,000 to 100,000 clones, 75% to 85% being singletons. There are 16 residues in the CDR3. Trimming removed 0 bases from V and 8 bases from J, with 17 bases in between. In germline, CDR1 is SGHRS, CDR2 YFSETQ. The material sequenced was peripheral blood. This TCR was sampled from a human donor in a cohort sampled during active COVID-19. The chain employs TRBV5-1 and TRBJ1-4, with unresolved D. Written as DNA, the CDR3 is TGCGCCAGCAGCTTGGCAGATAGCTCCAGACCCGAAAAACTGTTTTTT. Translating it yields CASSLADSSRPEKLFF.